This passage covers 10 T cell receptor gamma chains from one sample sequenced in a study of intestinal T cells in coeliac disease. For each case, the template was genomic DNA from ten roughly 4.7-µm formalin-fixed paraffin-embedded scrolls. Using approximately 0.2 ug of biopsy DNA, TRG was amplified with LymphoTrack primers. TCRdb re-called the multiplex PCR reads using CATT. The table lists about 990 gamma-chain clones, around 46% of them singletons. Sequencing was done on a sample of a duodenal biopsy. Source of these receptors: a human donor with celiac disease.

This clone has just one count. V usage is TRGV2 and J usage is TRGJ1 or TRGJ2. V was pared by 0 bases and J by 12 bases, with 11 bases of the junction left unmatched. CDR1 is EGSNGY, CDR2 YDSYNSKV, per germline. The length of the CDR3 is 13 residues. The CDR3 region has the DNA TGTGCCACCTGGGACGGGCGGGGTATAAGGAAACTCTTT. Amino acids: CATWDGRGIRKLF.

This clone appeared once. This chain links TRGV4 with TRGJ1 or TRGJ2. The CDR3 contains 12 residues. The junction had 9 bases not matched to a gene; V was cut back by 6 bases and J by 7 bases. Germline CDR1 reads EGSTGY; CDR2 reads YDSYTSSV. CDR3 residues: CATWIETYKKLF. CDR3 nucleotide sequence: TGTGCCACCTGGATCGAGACGTATAAGAAACTCTTT.

V usage is TRGV10 and J usage is TRGJ1 or TRGJ2. TRGV10 is placed among ORFs of uncertain function. J gave up 13 bases and V 8 bases, and 27 bases lay outside the gene matches. The CDR3 runs to 16 residues. CDR3: CAAWDYSPQCSYRKLF. The CDR3 coding sequence is TGTGCTGCGTGGGATTATAGTCCACAATGTTCTTACAGAAAACTCTTT.

The V call is TRGV8, the J call TRGJ1 or TRGJ2. The CDR3 runs 13 residues. Losses at the gene ends were 2 bases for V and 7 bases for J; bases not matched to a gene: 8. The germline V gene has CDR1 VENAVY and CDR2 YDSYNSRV. CDR3 residues: CATWDKTGYKKLF. In nucleotides, the CDR3 is TGTGCCACCTGGGATAAGACGGGGTATAAGAAACTCTTT.

This clone has a handful of counts. The protein recorded in TCRdb matches a much larger clone and deviates from this DNA's translation at residue 12, suggesting a read error; the protein here is obtained by translating the DNA. The chain couples TRGV10 to TRGJP1. The J call may be incorrect, as the DNA end agrees better with TRGJP. TRGV10 has ORF status, its function being uncertain. The CDR3 sequence is 13 residues long. CDR3 sequence reads: CAAWDVTGWFKVF. CDR3 in DNA: TGTGCTGCGTGGGATGTTACTGGTTGGTTCAAGGTATTT.

This clone was seen only a few times. The chain is built from TRGV2 and TRGJ1 or TRGJ2. CDR1 and CDR2 (germline): EGSNGY, YDSYNSKV. The CDR3 consists of 14 residues. Losses at the gene ends were 10 bases for V and 0 bases for J; bases not matched to a gene: 12. In DNA form, the CDR3 reads TGTGCCACTGGGACGGCCCAGAATTATTATAAGAAACTCTTT. Its protein product is CATGTAQNYYKKLF.

This clone is large by share. V gene TRGV4 combines with J gene TRGJ1 or TRGJ2. V lost 4 bases and J lost 10; bases outside the gene matches: 10. The length of the CDR3 is 12 residues. Germline CDR1 is EGSTGY and CDR2 is YDSYTSSV. The DNA for the CDR3 is TGTGCCACCTGGGACGGTCCTATAAAGAAACTCTTT. Protein product: CATWDGPIKKLF.

In its sample, this clone ranks as large (0.1 to 1%). The same CDR3 arises from other DNA sequences in this sample as well. V and J are TRGV10 and TRGJP1. TRGV10 falls under the ORF class, with uncertain function. The V and J ends lost 8 bases and 7 bases, in that order; junction bases with no gene match: 14. The CDR3 is 15 residues long. CDR3 nucleotides: TGTGCTGCGTGGGATTTCATTGGTCGTGGTTGGTTCAAGATATTT. This codes for CAAWDFIGRGWFKIF.

The chain links TRGV9 to TRGJ1 or TRGJ2. CDR3 length: 13 residues. Trimming removed 5 bases from V and 3 bases from J; junction bases left unmatched: 7. Per germline, CDR1 GITISATS and CDR2 ISYDGTV (reference sequence). The CDR3 here is CALWGGFYYKKLF. The CDR3 DNA reads as TGTGCCTTGTGGGGAGGGTTTTATTATAAGAAACTCTTT.

V usage is TRGV4 and J usage is TRGJ1 or TRGJ2. Trimming cost V 11 bases and J 1 base; bases outside gene matches: 23. This CDR3 comprises 17 residues. CDR1 EGSTGY and CDR2 YDSYTSSV come from the germline V gene. This CDR3 reads CANLGWNVNLNYYKKLF. The CDR3 DNA follows: TGTGCCAACCTGGGATGGAACGTAAACTTAAATTATTATAAGAAACTCTTT.